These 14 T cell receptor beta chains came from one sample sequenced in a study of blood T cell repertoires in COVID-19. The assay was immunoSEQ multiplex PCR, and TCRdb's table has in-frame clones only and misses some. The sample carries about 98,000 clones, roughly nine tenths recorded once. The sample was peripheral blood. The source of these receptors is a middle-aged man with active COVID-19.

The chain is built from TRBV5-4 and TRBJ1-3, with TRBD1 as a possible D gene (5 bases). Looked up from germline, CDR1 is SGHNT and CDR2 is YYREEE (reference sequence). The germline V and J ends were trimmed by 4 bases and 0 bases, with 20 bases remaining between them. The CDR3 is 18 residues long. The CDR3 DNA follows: TGTGCCAGCAGCCCCCCTATCGGTGGGGCAGGCTCTGGAAACACCATATATTTT. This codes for CASSPPIGGAGSGNTIYF.

As DNA, the CDR3 is TGTGCCAGCAGCGGGACTAGCGGGGGTCAGTTCTTC. It translates to CASSGTSGGQFF. The gene calls are TRBV7-2 and TRBJ2-1; 14 positions agree with TRBD2. The germline V gene encodes CDR1 SGHTA and CDR2 FQGNSA. This CDR3 contains 12 residues. The V gene end was trimmed by 5 bases and the J gene end by 13 bases; junction bases not matched to a gene: 1.

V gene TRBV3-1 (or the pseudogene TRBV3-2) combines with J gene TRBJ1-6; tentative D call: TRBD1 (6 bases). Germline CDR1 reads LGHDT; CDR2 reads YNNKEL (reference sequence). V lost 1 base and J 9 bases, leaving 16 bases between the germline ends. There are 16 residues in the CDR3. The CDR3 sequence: CASSQAPQGSSSPLHF. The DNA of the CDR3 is TGTGCCAGCAGCCAAGCGCCCCAGGGGAGTAGTTCACCCCTCCACTTT.

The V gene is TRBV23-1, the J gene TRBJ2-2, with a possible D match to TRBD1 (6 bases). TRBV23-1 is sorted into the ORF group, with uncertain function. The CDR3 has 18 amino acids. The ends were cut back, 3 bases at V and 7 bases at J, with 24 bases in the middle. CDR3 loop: CASSQPGHPNGRGGELFF. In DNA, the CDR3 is TGCGCCAGCAGTCAGCCGGGACACCCGAACGGCCGTGGCGGGGAGCTGTTTTTT.

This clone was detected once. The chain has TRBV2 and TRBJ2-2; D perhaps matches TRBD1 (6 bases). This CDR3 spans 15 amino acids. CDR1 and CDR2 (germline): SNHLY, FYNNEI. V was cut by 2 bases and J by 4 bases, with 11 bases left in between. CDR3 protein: CASSENRVGTGELFF. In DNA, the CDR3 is TGTGCCAGCAGTGAAAACAGGGTCGGCACCGGGGAGCTGTTTTTT.

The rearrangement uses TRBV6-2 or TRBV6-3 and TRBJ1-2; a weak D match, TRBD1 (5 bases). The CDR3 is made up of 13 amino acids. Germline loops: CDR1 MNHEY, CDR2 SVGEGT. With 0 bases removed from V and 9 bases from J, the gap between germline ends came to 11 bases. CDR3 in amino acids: CASSYSITDSYTF. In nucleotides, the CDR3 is TGTGCCAGCAGTTACTCGATAACGGACAGCTACACCTTC.

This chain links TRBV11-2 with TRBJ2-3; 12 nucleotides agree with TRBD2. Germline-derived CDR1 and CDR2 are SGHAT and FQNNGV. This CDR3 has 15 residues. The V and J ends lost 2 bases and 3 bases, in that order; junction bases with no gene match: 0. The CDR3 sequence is CASSLTSGRTDTQYF. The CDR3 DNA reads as TGTGCCAGCAGCTTAACTAGCGGGAGGACAGATACGCAGTATTTT. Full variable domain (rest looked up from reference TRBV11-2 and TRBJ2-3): EAGVAQSPRYKIIEKRQSVAFWCNPISGHATLYWYQQILGQGPKLLIQFQNNGVVDDSQLPKDRFSAERLKGVDSTLKIQPAKLEDSAVYLCASSLTSGRTDTQYFGPGTRLTVL.

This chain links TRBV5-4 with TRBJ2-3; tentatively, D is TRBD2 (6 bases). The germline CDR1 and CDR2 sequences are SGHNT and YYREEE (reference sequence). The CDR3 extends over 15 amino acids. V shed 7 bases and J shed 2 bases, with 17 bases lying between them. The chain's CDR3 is CASGTPGLYTDTQYF. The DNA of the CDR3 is TGTGCCAGCGGAACTCCGGGACTTTACACAGATACGCAGTATTTT.

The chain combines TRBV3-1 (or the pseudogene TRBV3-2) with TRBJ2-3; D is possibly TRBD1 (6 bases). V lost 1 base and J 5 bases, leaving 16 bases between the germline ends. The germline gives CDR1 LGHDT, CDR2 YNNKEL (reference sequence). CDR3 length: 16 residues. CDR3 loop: CASSQVRLQGGDTQYF. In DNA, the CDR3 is TGTGCCAGCAGCCAAGTGAGACTACAGGGTGGAGATACGCAGTATTTT.

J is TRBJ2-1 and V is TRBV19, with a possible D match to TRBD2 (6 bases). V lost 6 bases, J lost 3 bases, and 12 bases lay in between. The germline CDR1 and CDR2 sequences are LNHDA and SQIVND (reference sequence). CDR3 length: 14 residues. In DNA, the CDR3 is TGTGCCAGTAGCCCGGAGGGGCTCTACAATGAGCAGTTCTTC. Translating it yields CASSPEGLYNEQFF.

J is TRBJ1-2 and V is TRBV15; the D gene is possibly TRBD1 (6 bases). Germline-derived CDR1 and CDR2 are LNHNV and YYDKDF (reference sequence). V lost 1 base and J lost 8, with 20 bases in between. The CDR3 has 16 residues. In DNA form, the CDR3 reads TGTGCCACCAGCAGAGCGGACAGACCCATCGGGAAGGGCTACACCTTC. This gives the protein CATSRADRPIGKGYTF.

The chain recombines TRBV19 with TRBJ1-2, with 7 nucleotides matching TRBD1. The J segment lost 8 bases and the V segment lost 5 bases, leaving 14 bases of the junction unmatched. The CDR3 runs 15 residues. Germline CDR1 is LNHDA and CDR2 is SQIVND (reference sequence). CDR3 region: CASSSERDSPRGYTF. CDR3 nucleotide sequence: TGTGCCAGTAGTTCCGAGAGGGACAGCCCTAGAGGCTACACCTTC.

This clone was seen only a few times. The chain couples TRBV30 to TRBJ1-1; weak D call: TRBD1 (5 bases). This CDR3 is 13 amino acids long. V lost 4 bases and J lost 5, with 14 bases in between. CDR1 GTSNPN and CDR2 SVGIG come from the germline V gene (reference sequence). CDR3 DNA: TGTGCCTGGAAATTCCCCGGGGGGACTGAAGCTTTCTTT. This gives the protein CAWKFPGGTEAFF.

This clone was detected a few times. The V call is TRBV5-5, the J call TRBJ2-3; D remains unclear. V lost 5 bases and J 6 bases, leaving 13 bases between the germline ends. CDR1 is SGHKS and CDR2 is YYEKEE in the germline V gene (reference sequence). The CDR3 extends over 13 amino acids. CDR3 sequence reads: CASSSPVRDTQYF. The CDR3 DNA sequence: TGTGCCAGCAGTTCACCTGTGAGGGATACGCAGTATTTT.